This T cell receptor (beta chain) stems from a study of early T cells in non-severe SARS-CoV-2 infection. Study-level information: Sequencing input comprised bulk RNA from unsorted whole blood; chain pairing was not available.

The protocol attached unique molecular identifiers to individual cDNA molecules. TCRdb independently ran MiXCR on the 5' RACE reads; one entry per CDR3 protein. This table holds about 70,000 distinct CDR3 sequences, roughly 4.7% found once. V shed 2 bases and J 7 bases; nucleotides not matched to a gene: 10. In germline, CDR1 is GTSNPN, CDR2 SVGIG (reference sequence). This CDR3 is 15 amino acids long. This clonotype was counted at least ten times. The origin of this receptor is an adult who was a healthcare worker with PCR-confirmed SARS-CoV-2 infection or an uninfected control (not recorded which). This chain links TRBV30 with TRBJ1-4; 7 nucleotides match TRBD1. The starting material was whole blood, obtained at baseline. The CDR3 loop is CAWSYGLSGGEKLFF. CDR3 DNA: TGTGCCTGGAGTTACGGACTTTCAGGGGGTGAAAAACTGTTTTTT.